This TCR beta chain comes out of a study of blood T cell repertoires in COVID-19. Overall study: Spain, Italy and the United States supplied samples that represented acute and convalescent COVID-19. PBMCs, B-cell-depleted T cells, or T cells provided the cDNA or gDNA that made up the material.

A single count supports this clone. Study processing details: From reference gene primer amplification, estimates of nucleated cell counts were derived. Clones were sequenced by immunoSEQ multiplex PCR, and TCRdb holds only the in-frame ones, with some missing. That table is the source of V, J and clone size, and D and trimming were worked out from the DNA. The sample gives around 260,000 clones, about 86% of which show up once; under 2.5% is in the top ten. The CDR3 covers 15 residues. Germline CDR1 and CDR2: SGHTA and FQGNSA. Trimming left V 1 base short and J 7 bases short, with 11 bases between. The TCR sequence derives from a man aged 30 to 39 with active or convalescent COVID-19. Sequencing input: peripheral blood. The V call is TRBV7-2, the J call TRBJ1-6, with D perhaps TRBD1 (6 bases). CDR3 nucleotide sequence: TGTGCCAGCAGCTTAGGTGCAGGGACAAATTCACCCCTCCACTTT. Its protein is CASSLGAGTNSPLHF.